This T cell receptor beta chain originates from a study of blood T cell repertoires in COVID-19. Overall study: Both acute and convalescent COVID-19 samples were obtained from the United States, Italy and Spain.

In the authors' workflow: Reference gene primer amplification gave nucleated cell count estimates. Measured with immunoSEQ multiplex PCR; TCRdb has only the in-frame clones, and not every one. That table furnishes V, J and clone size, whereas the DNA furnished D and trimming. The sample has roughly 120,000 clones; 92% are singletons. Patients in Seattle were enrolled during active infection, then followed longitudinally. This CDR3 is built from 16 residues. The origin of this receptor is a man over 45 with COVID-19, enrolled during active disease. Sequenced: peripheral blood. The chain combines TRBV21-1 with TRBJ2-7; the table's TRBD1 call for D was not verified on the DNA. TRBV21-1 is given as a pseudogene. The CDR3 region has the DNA TGTGCCAGCAGTTCGGGGGTCCAGGGGGTCTTCTACGAGCAGTACTTC. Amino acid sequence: CASSSGVQGVFYEQYF.